This passage covers 8 T cell receptor beta chains from one sample sequenced in a study of blood T cell repertoires in COVID-19. Sequencing was performed with immunoSEQ multiplex PCR; in TCRdb, only in-frame clones are kept and a portion is missing. Altogether roughly 270,000 clones are present, approximately 85% being singletons, with the ten largest covering more than 4.5%. Input material: peripheral blood. The receptors originated from a man aged 50 to 60 with active or convalescent COVID-19.

The chain employs TRBV5-6 and TRBJ2-1, with 7 bases aligning to TRBD2. The germline CDR1 and CDR2 sequences are SGHDT and YYEEEE. This CDR3 region has 15 residues. Trimming removed 0 bases from V and 4 bases from J; junction bases left unmatched: 4. CDR3: CASSLEAGAYNEQFF. CDR3 in DNA: TGTGCCAGCAGCTTGGAGGCGGGAGCTTACAATGAGCAGTTCTTC.

V and J are TRBV19 and TRBJ2-1; D is perhaps TRBD2 (5 bases). CDR1 is LNHDA, CDR2 SQIVND, per germline (reference sequence). Trimming removed 3 bases from V and 0 bases from J, with 9 bases in between. The length of the CDR3 is 15 residues. The CDR3 sequence: CASSIEGDSYNEQFF. CDR3 in DNA: TGTGCCAGTAGTATTGAGGGAGACTCCTACAATGAGCAGTTCTTC.

This sequence joins TRBV20-1 and TRBJ1-5; D not certain. Germline CDR1 DFQATT, CDR2 SNEGSKA (reference sequence). With 3 bases removed from V and 6 bases from J, the gap between germline ends came to 9 bases. The CDR3 runs 12 residues. CDR3 residues: CSASRGSQPQHF. The CDR3 bases are TGCAGTGCTAGTCGGGGAAGTCAGCCCCAGCATTTT.

This clone was observed once. This chain links TRBV12-5 with TRBJ2-7, with TRBD2 matching 7 bases. There are 16 residues in the CDR3. The trim removed 0 bases at V and 4 bases at J, leaving 9 bases unmatched. Per the germline V gene, CDR1 is LGHNT and CDR2 is FRNRAP. This CDR3 is CASGLVTSPSSYEQYF. The CDR3 region has the DNA TGTGCTAGTGGTTTGGTGACTAGCCCATCATCGTACGAGCAGTACTTC.

V gene TRBV27 combines with J gene TRBJ1-5; D is ambiguous. Deletions cut 0 bases from V and 0 bases from J, with 9 bases between. CDR1 MNHEY and CDR2 SMNVEV come from the germline V gene (reference sequence). The CDR3 consists of 16 residues. CDR3 region: CASSLSVRHSNQPQHF. The CDR3 region has the DNA TGTGCCAGCAGTTTATCAGTCAGGCATAGCAATCAGCCCCAGCATTTT.

This clone appeared a single time. The chain combines TRBV25-1 with TRBJ2-1, with D possibly TRBD1 on 6 matching bases. This CDR3 spans 14 amino acids. With 5 bases removed from V and 0 bases from J, the gap between germline ends came to 8 bases. The germline CDR1 and CDR2 sequences are MGHDK and SYGVNS. The CDR3 coding sequence is TGTGCCAGCAGTCGGGACACCTCCTACAATGAGCAGTTCTTC. Protein product: CASSRDTSYNEQFF.

The genes are TRBV28 and TRBJ2-7; TRBD1 matches at 7 bases. The junction had 11 bases not matched to a gene; V was cut back by 6 bases and J by 9 bases. The CDR3 runs 13 residues. CDR1 is MDHEN, CDR2 SYDVKM, per germline. CDR3 amino acids: CASSSGQWMWQYF. In nucleotides, the CDR3 is TGTGCCAGCAGCTCGGGACAGTGGATGTGGCAGTACTTC.

The CDR3 loop reads CASSFPSSGRDRDTQYF. Here the CDR3 DNA reads TGTGCCAGCAGCTTCCCCTCTAGCGGGAGGGATAGGGATACGCAGTATTTT. This rearrangement joins TRBV7-9 to TRBJ2-3; TRBD2 matches 12 bases. From germline, CDR1 is SEHNR and CDR2 FQNEAQ (reference sequence). This CDR3 is built from 17 residues. J gave up 6 bases and V 3 bases, and 10 bases lay outside the gene matches.